This entry describes one T cell receptor beta chain. The antigen is unknown. The germline V and J ends were trimmed by 4 bases and 0 bases, with 8 bases remaining between them. The CDR3 is 14 amino acids. The V gene's germline CDR1 is MNHEY and CDR2 SVGAGI. The data derive from a study of shared clonotypes between healthy human individuals. Study conclusions and caveats: The authors sampled blood alone, and tissue repertoires likely differ.

Assay used: immunoSEQ multiplex PCR; TCRdb lists only in-frame clones, some missing. The sample consists of 1.5 million to 2.5 million clones, about 95% of them appearing once. Naive CD8 isolation took CD45RO-negative cells positively selected for CCR7 and excluded terminally differentiated effector memory CD45RA+ cells. V gene TRBV6-5 combines with J gene TRBJ2-3; D is unclear. Input material: naive CD8+ T cells sorted from blood. The TCR comes from a man aged 18-30 years in good health. The CDR3 DNA reads as TGTGCCAGCAGTTCCCCTACTAGCACAGATACGCAGTATTTT. This codes for CASSSPTSTDTQYF.